Below, one TCR beta chain is given with its context. Its target is unknown. The CDR3 runs to 17 residues. Trimming left V 3 bases short and J 4 bases short, with 19 bases between. Per germline, CDR1 LNHDA and CDR2 SQIVND (reference sequence). This sample is part of a study of Ad26.COV2.S vaccination and SARS-CoV-2 variants. Looking at the study overall: Trial arm assignment for the donor was COV1001 Ad26.COV2.S. Study outcomes and limitations: A substantial breadth of spike-specific CD8+ and CD4+ T cell responses after vaccination has been reported. Vaccinees displayed broader spike-specific TCR repertoires than placebo recipients.

Treatment described: around 19 received Ad26.COV2.S at low or high dose, single or two shots; several received placebo; per-sample allocation not given. Day 63 following the first vaccine or placebo injection was when the samples were taken. Wuhan-strain spike was delivered by a replication-incompetent Ad26 vector. TCRdb's table, derived via immunoSEQ multiplex PCR, lists solely in-frame clones and lacks some. The top ten clones hold more than 3% of a sample with over 350,000 clones, approximately 91% of them seen once. The sequences come from peripheral blood, collected in a trial of Ad26.COV2.S vaccine versus placebo. The chain is built from TRBV19 and TRBJ2-1; possibly TRBD2 for D (6 bases). The TCR sequence derives from a person aged 18-65 years who received the Ad26.COV2.S COVID-19 vaccine or a placebo. The CDR3 DNA follows: TGTGCCAGTAGTATTTTATGGGGAAGCGGGTCTTACAATGAGCAGTTCTTC. It translates to CASSILWGSGSYNEQFF. Combining the CDR3 with reference TRBV19 and TRBJ2-1 gives the whole variable domain DGGITQSPKYLFRKEGQNVTLSCEQNLNHDAMYWYRQDPGQGLRLIYYSQIVNDFQKGDIAEGYSVSREKKESFPLTVTSAQKNPTAFYLCASSILWGSGSYNEQFFGPGTRLTVL.